This T cell receptor (beta chain) was recorded in a study of blood T cell repertoires in COVID-19. For the study at large: Nucleic acid was either cDNA or gDNA, and it came from T cells, B-cell-depleted T cells, or PBMCs.

The CDR3 loop spans 15 amino acids. V shed 3 bases and J 3 bases; nucleotides not matched to a gene: 7. Germline lookup yields CDR1 SGDLS and CDR2 YYNGEE. TCRdb's table, derived via immunoSEQ multiplex PCR, lists solely in-frame clones and lacks some. The data hold roughly 280,000 clones, with approximately 86% observed a single time. The TCR was taken from a young man with active or convalescent COVID-19. Source material: peripheral blood. The chain has TRBV9 and TRBJ1-1, with 8 bases that match TRBD1. The CDR3 nucleotides are TGTGCCAGCAGCGGATACAGGGGGTTGGACACTGAAGCTTTCTTT. Its translation is CASSGYRGLDTEAFF.